This T cell receptor beta chain stems from a study of blood T cell repertoires in COVID-19. Study-level information: The samples span acute and convalescent COVID-19 from the United States, Italy and Spain.

Germline values: CDR1 MNHEY, CDR2 SVGAGI. Trimming took 6 bases from V and 8 from J, leaving 17 bases between them. The CDR3 is 15 amino acids. The method was immunoSEQ multiplex PCR; TCRdb's version includes in-frame clones alone and lacks a portion of them. This sample has around 33,000 clones; roughly four fifths occur once, and the top ten carry 15% to 20%. The sequencing input was peripheral blood. The origin of this receptor is a human donor in a cohort sampled during active COVID-19. The chain couples TRBV6-5 to TRBJ1-6; D might be TRBD1 (6 bases). The CDR3 nucleotides are TGTGCCAGCAGCCAGGGGAGGGTTAGGGATTCACCCCTCCACTTT. Translation gives CASSQGRVRDSPLHF.